This T cell receptor (beta chain) is drawn from a study of cytomegalovirus exposure and HLA in healthy donors. The study's findings and limits: Several of the most significant clusters were apparently associated with common viral pathogens in a later analysis.

As regards this clone: Its target is not known.

Germline CDR1 and CDR2: LGHNA and YSLEER. This CDR3 region has 17 residues. Trimming at V came to 4 bases and at J to 9 bases, leaving 17 bases not matched to a gene. 60 Vbeta and 13 Jbeta primers were used in PCR. Sequencing was performed with immunoSEQ multiplex PCR; in TCRdb, only in-frame clones are kept and a portion is missing. The sample lists some 96,000 clones, under 85% occurring once. The chain has TRBV4-3 and TRBJ2-1; 8 bases line up with TRBD1. The clonotype originates from a man in his forties in good health and CMV-seronegative. The sample taken for sequencing was PBMCs. CDR3 DNA sequence: TGCGCCAGCAGCCGTCAAAATGTAGGACAGGGAGTGGGTGAGCAGTTCTTC. Translation gives CASSRQNVGQGVGEQFF.